Shown below are 10 T cell receptor beta chains from a single sample sequenced in a study of cytomegalovirus exposure and HLA in healthy donors. PCR was performed using 60 Vbeta and 13 Jbeta primers. Repertoires were generated with immunoSEQ multiplex PCR, while TCRdb's copy carries only in-frame clones and drops some. This sample has roughly 70,000 clones; around 82% occur once, and the top ten carry about 1.9%. Sequencing input: PBMCs. Source of these receptors: a man younger than 35 in good health and CMV-seronegative.

V is TRBV7-9 and J is TRBJ2-1; 9 nucleotides match TRBD2. Trimming removed 6 bases from V and 8 bases from J; junction bases left unmatched: 11. CDR1 is SEHNR, CDR2 FQNEAQ, per germline (reference sequence). The CDR3 runs 15 residues. The CDR3 is CASRASGGNSHEQFF. CDR3 in DNA: TGTGCCAGCAGAGCCAGCGGGGGGAACTCTCATGAGCAGTTCTTC.

The chain has TRBV9 and TRBJ2-7; the match to TRBD2 covers 14 bases. The J segment lost 6 bases and the V segment lost 4 bases, leaving 9 bases of the junction unmatched. The germline CDR1 and CDR2 sequences are SGDLS and YYNGEE. The CDR3 length is 16 residues. The CDR3 nucleotides are TGTGCCAGCAGCCCGAGGACTAGCGGGAGGTACGGCGAGCAGTACTTC. It yields the protein CASSPRTSGRYGEQYF.

The chain combines TRBV7-8 with TRBJ2-7; 9 positions match TRBD2. CDR1 SGHVS and CDR2 FQNEAQ come from the germline V gene. This CDR3 region has 14 residues. V shed 5 bases, J shed 1 base, and the junction held 3 bases outside the gene matches. CDR3 in DNA: TGTGCCAGCAGCCCGCGGGAGGGGTCCTACGAGCAGTACTTC. This encodes CASSPREGSYEQYF.

The J gene is TRBJ2-7, the V gene TRBV2; possible D gene TRBD1, 6 bases. Germline CDR1 is SNHLY and CDR2 is FYNNEI. V dropped 4 bases and J dropped 4 bases, with 8 bases sitting between them. This CDR3 spans 12 amino acids. The CDR3 sequence is CASSGQGYEQYF. Written as DNA, the CDR3 is TGTGCCAGCAGTGGTCAGGGGTACGAGCAGTACTTC.

This clone came up a few times. The chain couples TRBV28 to TRBJ2-5; 16 positions agree with TRBD2. Per the germline V gene, CDR1 is MDHEN and CDR2 is SYDVKM. The CDR3 covers 20 residues. V shed 7 bases, J shed 0 bases, and the junction held 14 bases outside the gene matches. CDR3 sequence: CASKGTSGRVHLMNQETQYF. The CDR3 coding sequence is TGTGCCAGCAAGGGGACTAGCGGGAGGGTCCACCTAATGAACCAAGAGACCCAGTACTTC.

The V call is TRBV6-5, the J call TRBJ2-2; TRBD1 matches at 8 bases. CDR3 length: 14 residues. Trimming at V came to 5 bases and at J to 5 bases, leaving 4 bases not matched to a gene. CDR1 and CDR2 from the germline V gene are MNHEY and SVGAGI. The CDR3 region has the DNA TGTGCCAGCAGTCGGACAGGGCGGACCGGGGAGCTGTTTTTT. Translated: CASSRTGRTGELFF.

J is TRBJ2-1 and V is TRBV29-1; TRBD1 is a possible D gene (6 bases). V lost 7 bases, J lost 2 bases, and 9 bases lay in between. Germline assignment: CDR1 SQVTM and CDR2 ANQGSEA. CDR3 length: 12 amino acids. The CDR3: CSARTAYNEQFF. The CDR3 bases are TGCAGCGCCCGGACAGCCTACAATGAGCAGTTCTTC.

The chain links TRBV20-1 to TRBJ2-3, with D possibly TRBD2 on 5 matching bases. V lost 5 bases, J lost 3 bases, and 6 bases lay in between. The CDR3 totals 11 residues. CDR1 is DFQATT and CDR2 is SNEGSKA in the germline V gene (reference sequence). This chain's CDR3 is CSAPGTDTQYF. In nucleotides, the CDR3 is TGCAGTGCTCCGGGGACAGATACGCAGTATTTT.

On this clone itself: A junction end diverges from the germline sequence, so it may reflect a read error. The chain carries TRBV5-6 and TRBJ2-7; D is perhaps TRBD1 (6 bases). The CDR3 extends over 15 amino acids. From germline, CDR1 is SGHDT and CDR2 YYEEEE. CDR3 sequence reads: CASTLRLQGSYEQYF. CDR3 bases: TGTGCCAGCACCTTGAGATTACAGGGTAGCTACGAGCAGTACTTC.

This clone was recorded only once. The chain employs TRBV11-3 and TRBJ2-7; possibly TRBD1 for D (6 bases). Germline loops: CDR1 SGHNT, CDR2 YENEEA. V was shortened by 1 base and J by 2 bases, with 15 bases between the two germline ends. This CDR3 has 16 amino acids. CDR3 DNA sequence: TGTGCCAGCAGCTTAGGACCCGGGACACGAGCCTACGAGCAGTACTTC. As protein: CASSLGPGTRAYEQYF.